This T cell receptor beta chain appears in the sequencing data of a study of beta chain features in type 1 diabetes. Reverse transcribing all isolated RNA meant expressed TCRB transcripts were sequenced. Approximately 3.6 million reads were obtained on average from naive, central memory and regulatory T cell samples. Only in-frame clones appear in the TCRdb table, and some are missing; sequencing was by immunoSEQ multiplex PCR. This table holds some 110,000 clones, about 16% found once. This clone occurred a few times. Its target is not known. Study results and caveats: Type 1 diabetes patients had moderately but significantly shorter TCRB CDR3s in all four CD4+ subsets. For type 1 diabetes patients, VDJ junctions showed fewer insertions and more deletions. In cDNA sequencing, cells with high TCR expression could be over-represented.

Averaging approximately 110 mL, one heparinised blood draw came from each individual donor. CDR3 length: 17 amino acids. Germline V gives CDR1 MNHEY, CDR2 SMNVEV (reference sequence). Trimming cost V 5 bases and J 4 bases; bases outside gene matches: 11. Sequencing input: central memory CD4+ T cells from blood. The origin of this receptor is a man aged 25-45 years with type 1 diabetes. The gene calls are TRBV27 and TRBJ2-3; 11 positions agree with TRBD1. The CDR3: CASSRRGDRGVADTQYF. The CDR3 DNA is TGTGCCAGCAGTCGGCGTGGGGACAGGGGGGTCGCAGATACGCAGTATTTT.